The T cell receptor beta chain described here comes from a study of cytomegalovirus exposure and HLA in healthy donors. Study-wide results and limits: Analyzed later, association rates of TCRs varied across HLA loci, with DRB1 most and HLA-C fewest. Among TCR sequences, most were rare, though some public TCRs appeared in many donors. Presence/absence analyses assumed roughly uniform sequencing depth across donors. Sequencing artifact likely explains a cluster of highly shared sequence variants.

As regards this clone: As yet, its antigen is unknown.

The CDR3 has 12 residues. Germline-derived CDR1 and CDR2 are SQVTM and ANQGSEA. Between the trimmed V and J ends, which lost 4 bases and 4 bases, there was a span of 10 bases. This PCR relied on a set of 60 Vbeta primers and 13 Jbeta primers. Clones were sequenced by immunoSEQ multiplex PCR, and TCRdb holds only the in-frame ones, with some missing. The listing records 150,000 or so clones. The chain links TRBV29-1 to TRBJ1-2; a possible D gene is TRBD1 (6 bases). This sequence originates from a woman in her forties or fifties in good health and CMV-seronegative. Specimen: PBMCs. Here the CDR3 DNA reads TGCAGCGTTGGTGACAGGATCTATGGCTACACCTTC. Translation gives CSVGDRIYGYTF.